This entry features one T cell receptor (beta chain) sequence. The entry originates in a study of blood T cell repertoires in COVID-19. Study context: Sites across the United States, Italy and Spain contributed samples from acute and convalescent COVID-19. From T cells, B-cell-depleted T cells, or PBMCs came the material, which was cDNA or gDNA.

Repertoires were generated with immunoSEQ multiplex PCR, while TCRdb's copy carries only in-frame clones and drops some. The sample includes roughly 150,000 clones, over 75% of them seen just once. The CDR3 is 14 residues long. Germline V gives CDR1 LNHDA, CDR2 SQIVND (reference sequence). Trimming took 6 bases from V and 3 from J; bases not matched to a gene: 4. The clonotype was recovered from a woman aged 55-69 years with active COVID-19. The chain carries TRBV19 and TRBJ1-5; TRBD1 matches 8 bases. The sequenced sample consisted of peripheral blood. The CDR3 loop reads CASREDRANQPQHF. CDR3 coding DNA: TGTGCCAGTAGGGAGGACAGGGCCAATCAGCCCCAGCATTTT.